A selection of T cell receptor beta chains follows, all from one sample in a study of cytomegalovirus exposure and HLA in healthy donors. Assay used: immunoSEQ multiplex PCR; TCRdb lists only in-frame clones, some missing. Of about 130,000 clones detected, about 90% appear once; the ten largest clones hold 1.4%. What was sequenced was PBMCs. The receptors shown here come from a man aged 30 to 45 in good health and CMV-seronegative. Both conserved end residues are part of each CDR3. The order of the fields is clone size, J gene, D gene, V gene, CDR3 protein, CDR3 DNA. D genes are given only for firm matches. Clone sizes are given selectively: once, few, many, or a class where the clone is expanded.

size: NA
J: TRBJ2-3
D: NA
V: TRBV6-5
CDR3: CASSFGAGDTQYF
DNA: TGTGCCAGCAGTTTCGGGGCGGGGGATACGCAGTATTTT

size: NA
J: TRBJ1-1
D: TRBD1
V: TRBV5-4
CDR3: CASKTGGLMNTEAFF
DNA: TGTGCCAGCAAGACAGGGGGCCTCATGAACACTGAAGCTTTCTTT

size: NA
J: TRBJ1-2
D: TRBD1
V: TRBV18
CDR3: CASSPGQEVATNYGYTF
DNA: TGTGCCAGCTCGCCAGGACAGGAGGTAGCGACTAACTATGGCTACACCTTC

size: once
J: TRBJ2-1
D: NA
V: TRBV2
CDR3: CASSEEASRYNEQFF
DNA: TGTGCCAGCAGTGAAGAAGCGTCACGTTACAATGAGCAGTTCTTC

size: NA
J: TRBJ2-7
D: NA
V: TRBV7-8
CDR3: CASSGRESNYEQYF
DNA: TGTGCCAGCAGCGGCCGGGAGTCAAACTACGAGCAGTACTTC

size: once
J: TRBJ2-1
D: NA
V: TRBV5-6
CDR3: CASSLLGQSYNEQFF
DNA: TGTGCCAGCAGCTTGTTAGGACAGTCCTACAATGAGCAGTTCTTC

size: few
J: TRBJ1-2
D: TRBD1
V: TRBV7-9
CDR3: CASSLATGIYGYTF
DNA: TGTGCCAGCAGCTTAGCGACAGGGATCTATGGCTACACCTTC

size: NA
J: TRBJ2-1
D: TRBD2
V: TRBV11-2
CDR3: CASSRSGTTNNEQFF
DNA: TGTGCCAGCAGTCGTTCCGGGACTACCAACAATGAGCAGTTCTTC

size: once
J: TRBJ2-2
D: NA
V: TRBV14
CDR3: CASSQFRGTGELFF
DNA: TGTGCCAGCAGCCAATTCAGGGGCACCGGGGAGCTGTTTTTT

size: once
J: TRBJ2-1
D: TRBD2
V: TRBV19
CDR3: CASSNPRGREGRNEQFF
DNA: TGTGCCAGTAGTAACCCTAGGGGGCGGGAGGGCCGCAATGAGCAGTTCTTC

size: NA
J: TRBJ1-3
D: NA
V: TRBV7-2
CDR3: CASSGQLTSGNTIYF
DNA: TGTGCCAGCAGCGGACAGCTTACCTCTGGAAACACCATATATTTT

size: NA
J: TRBJ2-7
D: NA
V: TRBV15
CDR3: CATSRDPTYEQYF
DNA: TGTGCCACCAGCAGAGATCCCACCTACGAGCAGTACTTC

size: NA
J: TRBJ1-2
D: NA
V: TRBV5-6
CDR3: CASSFTGGNYGYTF
DNA: TGTGCCAGCAGCTTTACGGGGGGCAACTATGGCTACACCTTC

size: NA
J: TRBJ2-7
D: TRBD2
V: TRBV6-5
CDR3: CASRGVAGAYEQYF
DNA: TGTGCCAGCAGGGGAGTAGCGGGAGCCTACGAGCAGTACTTC

size: NA
J: TRBJ2-7
D: TRBD1
V: TRBV5-1
CDR3: CASSFSGTGNYEQYF
DNA: TGCGCCAGCAGCTTTTCCGGGACAGGGAACTACGAGCAGTACTTC

size: NA
J: TRBJ2-7
D: NA
V: TRBV7-6
CDR3: CASSLRDAAYEQYF
DNA: TGTGCCAGCAGCCTCCGCGACGCGGCCTACGAGCAGTACTTC

size: NA
J: TRBJ2-3
D: TRBD1
V: TRBV5-1
CDR3: CASSLIRGSTDTQYF
DNA: TGCGCCAGCAGCTTGATCAGGGGGAGCACAGATACGCAGTATTTT

size: NA
J: TRBJ2-3
D: TRBD1
V: TRBV7-2
CDR3: CASSPTGTGVSDTQYF
DNA: TGTGCCAGCAGCCCCACCGGGACAGGGGTTTCAGATACGCAGTATTTT

size: NA
J: TRBJ2-3
D: TRBD2
V: TRBV27
CDR3: CASSLWPSGHTDTQYF
DNA: TGTGCCAGCAGTTTATGGCCTAGCGGTCACACAGATACGCAGTATTTT

size: NA
J: TRBJ2-2
D: TRBD2
V: TRBV7-7
CDR3: CASSLEASGRSGELFF
DNA: TGTGCCAGCAGCTTAGAGGCTAGCGGGAGATCCGGGGAGCTGTTTTTT

size: NA
J: TRBJ2-4
D: NA
V: TRBV23-1
CDR3: CASSQSRGWAKNIQYF
DNA: TGCGCCAGCAGTCAATCCCGAGGGTGGGCCAAAAACATTCAGTACTTC

size: NA
J: TRBJ1-2
D: TRBD1
V: TRBV19
CDR3: CASSWDRANYGYTF
DNA: TGTGCCAGTAGTTGGGACAGAGCTAACTATGGCTACACCTTC

size: NA
J: TRBJ2-3
D: TRBD2
V: TRBV7-2
CDR3: CASSIGLAGGLTDTQYF
DNA: TGTGCCAGCAGCATCGGACTAGCGGGCGGGCTCACAGATACGCAGTATTTT

size: NA
J: TRBJ2-7
D: NA
V: TRBV27
CDR3: CATRPQGRHEQYF
DNA: TGTGCCACCCGTCCCCAGGGTCGCCACGAGCAGTACTTC

size: NA
J: TRBJ2-5
D: NA
V: TRBV5-1
CDR3: CASSLGTTPAGETQYF
DNA: TGCGCCAGCAGCTTGGGAACGACACCAGCGGGAGAGACCCAGTACTTC

size: NA
J: TRBJ2-7
D: NA
V: TRBV6-6
CDR3: CASSYGPSYEQYF
DNA: TGTGCCAGCAGTTACGGCCCGTCCTACGAGCAGTACTTC

size: NA
J: TRBJ2-1
D: TRBD2
V: TRBV9
CDR3: CASSVGSGRKQFF
DNA: TGTGCCAGCAGCGTAGGGAGCGGGAGGAAGCAGTTCTTC

size: NA
J: TRBJ2-3
D: TRBD1
V: TRBV7-6
CDR3: CASSAGTGQYF
DNA: TGTGCCAGCAGCGCCGGGACAGGGCAGTATTTT

size: NA
J: TRBJ2-7
D: NA
V: TRBV18
CDR3: CASTEQPSETYEQYF
DNA: TGTGCCAGCACAGAACAGCCGTCGGAAACCTACGAGCAGTACTTC

size: NA
J: TRBJ2-3
D: TRBD2
V: TRBV7-2
CDR3: CASSQISGSNLNTQYF
DNA: TGTGCCAGCAGCCAAATAAGCGGGAGTAACTTAAATACGCAGTATTTT

size: NA
J: TRBJ1-1
D: TRBD1
V: TRBV7-2
CDR3: CASSKGQRLEAFF
DNA: TGTGCCAGCAGCAAGGGACAGAGACTTGAAGCTTTCTTT

size: once
J: TRBJ2-7
D: NA
V: TRBV15
CDR3: CATSGLHDYEQYF
DNA: TGTGCCACCAGCGGTTTACACGACTACGAGCAGTACTTC

size: NA
J: TRBJ2-7
D: TRBD2
V: TRBV27
CDR3: CASSRGLAGGLSYEQYF
DNA: TGTGCCAGCAGTAGAGGACTAGCGGGAGGTCTCTCCTACGAGCAGTACTTC

size: NA
J: TRBJ2-1
D: TRBD2
V: TRBV6-1
CDR3: CASSELAGGVNEQFF
DNA: TGTGCCAGCAGTGAGCTAGCGGGAGGGGTAAATGAGCAGTTCTTC

size: NA
J: TRBJ1-2
D: NA
V: TRBV5-1
CDR3: CASSLGSTQAYYGYTF
DNA: TGCGCCAGCAGCTTGGGTTCGACACAGGCCTACTATGGCTACACCTTC

size: NA
J: TRBJ2-2
D: NA
V: TRBV7-3
CDR3: CASSLTGTGELFF
DNA: TGTGCCAGCAGCTTAACCGGCACCGGGGAGCTGTTTTTT

size: NA
J: TRBJ2-2
D: NA
V: TRBV11-1
CDR3: CASSLAVRGTTNTGELFF
DNA: TGTGCCAGCAGCTTAGCCGTCAGGGGTACCACGAACACCGGGGAGCTGTTTTTT